This record concerns one T cell receptor (beta chain) sequence. These data originate in a study of OX40 agonist ivuxolimab in advanced cancers. This CDR3 has 12 residues. CDR1 and CDR2 from the germline V gene are SGHRS and YFSETQ. Trimming pared 3 bases from V and 1 base from J, leaving 4 bases between. Method: immunoSEQ multiplex PCR; TCRdb's copy keeps in-frame clones and lacks some. The data hold 60,000 to 85,000 clones, with approximately 84% observed a single time. This TCR was sampled from an adult with an advanced solid tumor such as melanoma, head and neck, liver or kidney cancer. The sample consisted of CD4+ or CD8+ T cells sorted from blood, taken in a trial of the OX40 agonist ivuxolimab. This chain connects TRBV5-1 to TRBJ2-5; D unresolved. CDR3 in DNA: TGCGCCAGCAGCTACCTCCAAGAGACCCAGTACTTC. Encoded protein: CASSYLQETQYF.